Listed here is a single TCR beta chain. Methods used by the authors: Estimation of nucleated cell counts was performed using reference gene primer amplification. Some clones are missing from TCRdb's copy, which holds only in-frame ones; the method was immunoSEQ multiplex PCR. V and J calls and clone size follow that table, whereas D and trimming were derived from the DNA. This sample yields around 70,000 clones, of which approximately 90% are seen a single time; approximately 2.4% belongs to the top ten. The data stem from a study of blood T cell repertoires in COVID-19. On the study more broadly: Collection of acute and convalescent COVID-19 samples took place in the United States, Italy and Spain. PBMCs, B-cell-depleted T cells, or T cells provided the cDNA or gDNA that made up the material.

Seattle researchers signed up patients amid active infection and tracked them longitudinally. This CDR3 region has 13 residues. With 0 bases removed from V and 4 bases from J, the gap between germline ends came to 6 bases. Looked up from germline, CDR1 is LNHDA and CDR2 is SQIVND (reference sequence). The chain couples TRBV19 to TRBJ1-2, with D uncertain. The source material was peripheral blood. This clonotype originated in a man between 45 and 60 years old with COVID-19, enrolled during active disease. CDR3 region: CASSIDRVYGYTF. CDR3 nucleotides: TGTGCCAGTAGTATAGATCGGGTCTATGGCTACACCTTC.